The 12 T cell receptor beta chains presented below share a single source sample, sequenced in a study of regulatory T cells in long-lasting Graves disease (dated by TCRdb to the early 2020s). For both TCR sequencing and RNA sequencing, RNA was extracted from PBMCs using TRIzol. The public reads were run again by TCRdb, first through fastp at Q25 and then through MiXCR, and only productive beta chains were kept. Each CDR3 protein gets just one entry, which takes the most common genes and DNA from the rows behind it. Present in this sample are roughly 740 distinct CDR3 sequences, over 75% of which were seen just once. The top ten constitute 15% to 25% of the sample. The sample here was peripheral blood mononuclear cells (PBMCs), taken with antithyroid drug treatment, in newly diagnosed or persistent Graves disease (not recorded which). The receptor source for this set is a female donor with Graves disease. Donor details come from another sample of the same person, matched by shared clones.

J is TRBJ2-7 and V is TRBV9, with D unresolved. CDR3 size: 12 residues. The germline CDR1 and CDR2 sequences are SGDLS and YYNGEE. The V end was cut by 3 bases, the J end by 7 bases, with 11 bases between. DNA of the CDR3: TGTGCCAGCAGCGGGATATCGGAGGAGCAGTACTTC. It is translated as CASSGISEEQYF.

This chain links TRBV10-1 with TRBJ2-1; unclear D gene. Germline V gene data show CDR1 as WNHNN and CDR2 as SYGVQD (reference sequence). Trimming took 0 bases from V and 4 from J, leaving 7 bases between them. The CDR3 length is 14 residues. The CDR3 loop reads CASSESVGYNEQFF. The CDR3 coding sequence is TGCGCCAGCAGTGAGTCGGTTGGATACAATGAGCAGTTCTTC.

The chain links TRBV12-3 or TRBV12-4 to TRBJ2-3; 9 bases agree with TRBD1. This CDR3 region has 15 residues. J was trimmed by 6 bases and V by 6 bases; bases with no gene match: 10. The CDR3, as DNA: TGTGCCAGCAGAGAAACAGGGGGCGCTGGGGATACGCAGTATTTT. Translated: CASRETGGAGDTQYF.

The chain couples TRBV4-1 to TRBJ2-5; TRBD2 agrees at 9 bases. This CDR3 contains 14 residues. With 4 bases clipped from V and 4 bases from J, the junction kept 4 bases outside the gene matches. Germline V lookup: CDR1 MGHRA, CDR2 YSYEKL. The CDR3 sequence is CASSPPLAGETQYF. The CDR3 region has the DNA TGCGCCAGCAGCCCGCCACTAGCGGGAGAGACCCAGTACTTC.

This clonotype appeared a single time. V is TRBV12-5 and J is TRBJ2-1; 8 bases map to TRBD1. Germline-derived CDR1 and CDR2 are LGHNT and FRNRAP. J gave up 5 bases and V 7 bases, and 10 bases lay outside the gene matches. There are 15 residues in the CDR3. Here the CDR3 DNA reads TGTGCTAGTGAACTCGGACAGGGCGTACACAATGAGCAGTTCTTC. It translates to CASELGQGVHNEQFF.

This clonotype was observed once. In DNA, the CDR3 is TGCAGCGTTACTAGAGTCTCAAACGAGCAGTACTTC. Protein product: CSVTRVSNEQYF. This rearrangement joins TRBV29-1 to TRBJ2-7, with D perhaps TRBD2 (5 bases). Trimming removed 5 bases from V and 5 bases from J, with 13 bases in between. Looked up from germline, CDR1 is SQVTM and CDR2 is ANQGSEA. The length of the CDR3 is 12 residues.

The chain combines TRBV7-7 with TRBJ2-2; possible D gene TRBD1, 6 bases. Germline V gene sequence: CDR1 SSHAT, CDR2 FNYEAQ (reference sequence). CDR3 length equals 15 residues. Between the trimmed V and J ends, which lost 2 bases and 4 bases, there was a span of 11 bases. In DNA form, the CDR3 reads TGTGCCAGCAGCTTAACTGCAGGGGCCACCGGGGAGCTGTTTTTT. Translating it yields CASSLTAGATGELFF.

The CDR3 bases are TGTGCCAGCAGCCAAAGACCGGAAAAACTGTTTTTT. Its protein is CASSQRPEKLFF. The chain couples TRBV7-9 to TRBJ1-4; D ambiguous. V was clipped by 5 bases and J by 8 bases, with 9 bases between them. This CDR3 region has 12 residues. Germline V lookup: CDR1 SEHNR, CDR2 FQNEAQ (reference sequence). The full variable domain, its missing parts supplied by reference TRBV7-9 and TRBJ1-4, is DTGVSQNPRHKITKRGQNVTFRCDPISEHNRLYWYRQTLGQGPEFLTYFQNEAQLEKSRLLSDRFSAERPKGSFSTLEIQRTEQGDSAMYLCASSQRPEKLFFGSGTQLSVL.

The rearrangement joins TRBV6-4 to TRBJ2-1; the D is unclear. The CDR3 loop spans 16 amino acids. CDR1 and CDR2 from the germline V gene are MRHNA and SNTAGT. V gave up 0 bases and J gave up 7 bases, with 16 bases separating them. CDR3 sequence: CASSDSIQRPRNEQFF. In DNA, the CDR3 is TGTGCCAGCAGTGACTCGATACAGAGACCTAGGAATGAGCAGTTCTTC.

The rearrangement joins TRBV23-1 to TRBJ1-2, with 7 bases matching TRBD1. TRBV23-1 counts as an open reading frame of uncertain function. The junction had 16 bases not matched to a gene; V was cut back by 6 bases and J by 3 bases. The CDR3 has 17 residues. The CDR3 bases are TGCGCCAGCAGCCCGGAAGTGAGGGGGCTCGTTGACTATGGCTACACCTTC. This codes for CASSPEVRGLVDYGYTF.

The chain combines TRBV2 with TRBJ2-2; 11 bases align to TRBD2. Germline lookup yields CDR1 SNHLY and CDR2 FYNNEI. The CDR3 has 17 amino acids. Trimming cost V 7 bases and J 5 bases; bases outside gene matches: 12. CDR3 DNA sequence: TGTGCCAGCAACCTCCTAGCGGGGGGCGTGATGACCGGGGAGCTGTTTTTT. This sequence encodes CASNLLAGGVMTGELFF.

This clonotype was detected only once. V usage is TRBV9 and J usage is TRBJ2-3; 9 bases line up with TRBD2. Per the germline V gene, CDR1 is SGDLS and CDR2 is YYNGEE. The CDR3 is 16 residues long. V dropped 1 base and J dropped 0; count of bases not matched to a gene: 3. The CDR3 bases are TGTGCCAGCAGCGTACTAGCGGGGCCCAGCACAGATACGCAGTATTTT. Protein sequence: CASSVLAGPSTDTQYF. The full variable domain, with the rest looked up from reference TRBV9 and TRBJ2-3, is DSGVTQTPKHLITATGQRVTLRCSPRSGDLSVYWYQQSLDQGLQFLIQYYNGEERAKGNILERFSAQQFPDLHSELNLSSLELGDSALYFCASSVLAGPSTDTQYFGPGTRLTVL.